The present TCR beta chain was sequenced within a study of radiotherapy plus CTLA-4 blockade in lung cancer. Study as a whole: Objective responses were documented in about 20% of patients, with disease control in about 28%.

Per germline, CDR1 ENHRY and CDR2 SYGVKD. The CDR3 spans 12 residues. After removal of 6 bases from V and 3 bases from J, the junction contained 1 base not matched to a gene. Using immunoSEQ multiplex PCR, the repertoire was profiled, and TCRdb retains in-frame clones only, with some absent. The table shows around 100,000 clones, with roughly 80% occurring only once. The J gene is TRBJ1-2, the V gene TRBV10-3; 7 nucleotides align to TRBD1. This specimen was peripheral blood, taken from a patient treated with radiotherapy plus ipilimumab. The clonotype originates from a human donor with non-small cell lung cancer that progressed on radiotherapy plus ipilimumab. Some clones in this sample may be carry-over from other donors' samples. The CDR3 coding sequence is TGTGCCATCAGCGGACAGGACTATGGCTACACCTTC. This codes for CAISGQDYGYTF.